The entry below describes one T cell receptor (beta chain). Its antigen is unidentified. In the PCR, 60 Vbeta and 13 Jbeta primers were used. The method was immunoSEQ multiplex PCR; TCRdb's version includes in-frame clones alone and lacks a portion of them. Of around 130,000 clones detected, around 84% appear once; the ten largest clones hold about 2.5%. Between the trimmed V and J ends, which lost 0 bases and 9 bases, there was a span of 13 bases. Germline values: CDR1 SGDLS, CDR2 YYNGEE. The CDR3 spans 15 residues. These data belong to a study of cytomegalovirus exposure and HLA in healthy donors. Study observations and caveats: Among TCR beta chains, those listed as cytomegalovirus-associated numbered over 150.

This chain uses TRBV9 with TRBJ1-6; a weak D match, TRBD1 (6 bases). Sequencing used PBMCs. This clonotype originated in a man between 50 and 59 years old in good health and CMV-seronegative. The CDR3 sequence is CASSVAGASGSPLHF. In DNA form, the CDR3 reads TGTGCCAGCAGCGTAGCAGGGGCCTCGGGTTCACCCCTCCACTTT.